The present TCR beta chain was sequenced within a study of T cell repertoires in ileal Crohn's disease. Whole-study context: Median disease duration was approximately eight years; 30% to 35% smoked at surgery. Study conclusions and caveats: Endoscopic recurrence occurred in every patient whose clonality exceeded 26.8%. Compared with non-smokers, active smokers at surgery showed more clonal expansions.

Concerning this clone itself: Antigen specificity is unknown. An end of the junction differs from the germline gene, which may be a read error.

Germline V gives CDR1 MRHNA, CDR2 SNTAGT. The CDR3 runs 16 residues. Measured with immunoSEQ multiplex PCR; TCRdb has only the in-frame clones, and not every one. The sample has around 7,900 clones; under 85% are singletons. This clonotype was sampled from an adult with Crohn's disease. The V and J genes are TRBV6-4 and TRBJ2-3; D unclear. Sequencing was done on a sample of ileal tissue. DNA for the CDR3: TGTGCCGGCAGTGACTCCGCGTTTTCTAGCACAGATACGCAGTATTTT. This gives the protein CAGSDSAFSSTDTQYF.